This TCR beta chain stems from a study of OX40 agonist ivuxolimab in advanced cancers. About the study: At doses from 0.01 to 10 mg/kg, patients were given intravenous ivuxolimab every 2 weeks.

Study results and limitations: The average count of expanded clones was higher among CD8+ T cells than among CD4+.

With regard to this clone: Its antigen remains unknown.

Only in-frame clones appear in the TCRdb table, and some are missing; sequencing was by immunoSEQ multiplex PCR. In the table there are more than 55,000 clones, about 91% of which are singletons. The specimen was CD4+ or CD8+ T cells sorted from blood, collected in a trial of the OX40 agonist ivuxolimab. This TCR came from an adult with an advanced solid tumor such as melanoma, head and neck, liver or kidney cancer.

The CDR3 loop is CASSRTSGGAYEQYF. CDR3 sequence (DNA): TGTGCCAGCTCACGGACTAGCGGGGGGGCATACGAGCAGTACTTC. The chain couples TRBV18 to TRBJ2-7; 15 nucleotides agree with TRBD2. The J segment lost 4 bases and the V segment lost 4 bases, leaving 2 bases of the junction unmatched. This CDR3 region has 15 residues. In germline, CDR1 is KGHSH, CDR2 LQKENI.